What follows are 2 T cell receptor beta chains derived from one specimen sequenced in a study of T cell responses to AZD1222 COVID-19 vaccine. The protocol was immunoSEQ multiplex PCR, while the TCRdb copy is restricted to in-frame clones and leaves out a portion. The table shows 130,000 or so clones, with 93% occurring only once. The sample here was peripheral blood, taken on day 0 of AZD1222 vaccination. These receptors were obtained from an adult in good health.

This chain uses TRBV18 with TRBJ2-7, with 7 bases fitting TRBD2. The CDR3 extends over 13 amino acids. Germline V lookup: CDR1 KGHSH, CDR2 LQKENI. V dropped 3 bases and J dropped 6; count of bases not matched to a gene: 5. Here the CDR3 DNA reads TGTGCCAGCTCACCGACTAGCACGGCCGAGCAGTACTTC. This translates into CASSPTSTAEQYF.

V and J are TRBV11-2 and TRBJ2-3; D gene ambiguous. V lost 4 bases and J lost 6, with 8 bases in between. The CDR3 runs to 12 residues. From germline, CDR1 is SGHAT and CDR2 FQNNGV. The CDR3, as DNA: TGTGCCAGCAGCTCCACTGCGGATACGCAGTATTTT. This codes for CASSSTADTQYF.